Shown below are 14 T cell receptor beta chains from a single sample sequenced in a study of radiotherapy plus CTLA-4 blockade in lung cancer. TCRdb's table, derived via immunoSEQ multiplex PCR, lists solely in-frame clones and lacks some. The top ten hold under 5.5% of the sample, which has around 99,000 clones, about 90% seen once. The sample in question was peripheral blood, obtained from a patient treated with radiotherapy plus ipilimumab. All receptors derive from a human donor with non-small cell lung cancer that progressed on radiotherapy plus ipilimumab.

The chain employs TRBV27 and TRBJ1-5; the D gene is possibly TRBD1 (6 bases). The CDR3 contains 14 residues. The germline V and J ends were trimmed by 6 bases and 3 bases, with 12 bases remaining between them. Germline-derived CDR1 and CDR2 are MNHEY and SMNVEV (reference sequence). The CDR3 here is CASRQGSINQPQHF. The CDR3 region has the DNA TGTGCCAGCAGGCAGGGGTCAATCAATCAGCCCCAGCATTTT.

The genes are TRBV11-2 and TRBJ2-7; no firm D call. The germline V and J ends were trimmed by 1 base and 1 base, with 11 bases remaining between them. CDR1 is SGHAT, CDR2 FQNNGV, per germline. The CDR3 runs 15 residues. CDR3 sequence: CASSLGRTYSYEQYF. The CDR3 region has the DNA TGTGCCAGCAGCTTAGGTCGGACGTATTCCTACGAGCAGTACTTC.

The chain carries TRBV11-3 and TRBJ2-3; D possibly corresponds to TRBD2 (5 bases). V shed 3 bases and J shed 4 bases, with 14 bases lying between them. The CDR3 runs to 15 residues. The germline CDR1 and CDR2 sequences are SGHNT and YENEEA. The CDR3 sequence: CASSLSGSRADTQYF. The CDR3 DNA reads TGTGCCAGCAGCTTGTCGGGATCCCGGGCAGATACGCAGTATTTT.

The gene calls are TRBV6-6 and TRBJ1-1; 10 positions match TRBD1. Losses at the gene ends were 5 bases for V and 4 bases for J; bases not matched to a gene: 10. The CDR3 loop spans 16 amino acids. In germline, CDR1 is MNHNY, CDR2 SVGAGI (reference sequence). CDR3 region: CASSTPAGTGATEAFF. CDR3 nucleotides: TGTGCCAGCAGTACTCCCGCCGGGACAGGGGCCACTGAAGCTTTCTTT.

This chain joins TRBV7-6 and TRBJ2-6; 7 bases map to TRBD1. With 6 bases clipped from V and 0 bases from J, the junction kept 11 bases outside the gene matches. This CDR3 spans 18 amino acids. Per germline, CDR1 SGHVS and CDR2 FNYEAQ. CDR3: CASSTGTEYPSGANVLTF. The CDR3 nucleotides are TGTGCCAGCAGTACCGGGACAGAGTATCCCTCTGGGGCCAACGTCCTGACTTTC.

The chain combines TRBV7-9 with TRBJ2-7, with 7 positions matching TRBD2. Unmatched junction bases numbered 8, after V lost 5 bases and J lost 1 base. From germline, CDR1 is SEHNR and CDR2 FQNEAQ (reference sequence). This CDR3 spans 15 amino acids. CDR3 protein: CASSQDPGGSYEQYF. DNA of the CDR3: TGTGCCAGCAGCCAGGACCCGGGGGGTTCCTACGAGCAGTACTTC. The full variable domain, with the rest looked up from reference TRBV7-9 and TRBJ2-7, is DTGVSQNPRHKITKRGQNVTFRCDPISEHNRLYWYRQTLGQGPEFLTYFQNEAQLEKSRLLSDRFSAERPKGSFSTLEIQRTEQGDSAMYLCASSQDPGGSYEQYFGPGTRLTVT.

The chain uses TRBV2 and TRBJ1-1; the match to TRBD1 covers 7 bases. The CDR3 consists of 12 residues. CDR1 and CDR2 (germline): SNHLY, FYNNEI. The V and J ends lost 9 bases and 5 bases, in that order; junction bases with no gene match: 6. In DNA form, the CDR3 reads TGTGCCAGGACAGGGAGGGGAACTGAAGCTTTCTTT. Protein sequence: CARTGRGTEAFF.

The CDR3 nucleotides read TGTGCCAGCAGCGCCCGGGGGGAGCGGGAGGTGGACTACAATGAGCAGTTCTTC. It specifies CASSARGEREVDYNEQFF. J is TRBJ2-1 and V is TRBV7-9; 9 bases line up with TRBD2. V shed 5 bases, J shed 3 bases, and the junction held 14 bases outside the gene matches. CDR3 size: 18 residues. CDR1 and CDR2 (germline): SEHNR, FQNEAQ (reference sequence).

The J gene is TRBJ2-3, the V gene TRBV20-1; D may be TRBD1 (6 bases). The ends were cut back, 6 bases at V and 5 bases at J, with 9 bases in the middle. Germline-derived CDR1 and CDR2 are DFQATT and SNEGSKA (reference sequence). The length of the CDR3 is 11 residues. The CDR3 sequence: CSATGIDTQYF. The DNA of the CDR3 is TGCAGTGCCACAGGGATAGATACGCAGTATTTT.

Here the CDR3 reads CASTGSGAYEQYF. The CDR3 DNA reads TGTGCCAGCACTGGTAGCGGGGCCTACGAGCAGTACTTC. The V gene is TRBV2, the J gene TRBJ2-7, with 8 bases identical to TRBD2. Germline trimming cut 7 bases from V and 2 bases from J; bases unmatched to any gene: 4. Germline CDR1 and CDR2: SNHLY and FYNNEI. CDR3 length equals 13 residues.

The chain recombines TRBV9 with TRBJ2-1; 10 nucleotides align to TRBD2. Germline values: CDR1 SGDLS, CDR2 YYNGEE. The CDR3 runs 16 residues. Trimming at V came to 0 bases and at J to 6 bases, leaving 6 bases not matched to a gene. The CDR3 DNA is TGTGCCAGCAGCGTAGGGGGACTAGCGCTCACCAATGAGCAGTTCTTC. Its translation: CASSVGGLALTNEQFF.

The rearrangement uses TRBV28 and TRBJ2-7; D unresolved. Trimming cost V 7 bases and J 6 bases, with 16 bases left between them. There are 13 residues in the CDR3. The germline V gene encodes CDR1 MDHEN and CDR2 SYDVKM. As DNA, the CDR3 is TGTGCCAGCACCCCTACCCTCGGTCTCGAGCAGTACTTC. Translation: CASTPTLGLEQYF. Full variable domain (rest looked up from reference TRBV28 and TRBJ2-7): DVKVTQSSRYLVKRTGEKVFLECVQDMDHENMFWYRQDPGLGLRLIYFSYDVKMKEKGDIPEGYSVSREKKERFSLILESASTNQTSMYLCASTPTLGLEQYFGPGTRLTVT.

This chain connects TRBV10-1 to TRBJ2-1, with D possibly TRBD2 on 6 matching bases. CDR3 length: 16 amino acids. Germline V lookup: CDR1 WNHNN, CDR2 SYGVQD (reference sequence). The CDR3 nucleotides are TGCGCGCAGCTGGGATCCGCGCGGGACTCCTACAATGAGCAGTTCTTC. Translation: CAQLGSARDSYNEQFF.

Here the CDR3 DNA reads TGCGCCAGCAGCCAAGATCTATCGCCCCGGCCCCACGAAGGTTGGCAGTTCTTC. It encodes CASSQDLSPRPHEGWQFF. V usage is TRBV4-1 and J usage is TRBJ2-1; the D is unclear. There are 18 residues in the CDR3. The V gene's germline CDR1 is MGHRA and CDR2 YSYEKL. Trimming took off 0 bases at V and 12 bases at J, with 27 bases between the two ends.